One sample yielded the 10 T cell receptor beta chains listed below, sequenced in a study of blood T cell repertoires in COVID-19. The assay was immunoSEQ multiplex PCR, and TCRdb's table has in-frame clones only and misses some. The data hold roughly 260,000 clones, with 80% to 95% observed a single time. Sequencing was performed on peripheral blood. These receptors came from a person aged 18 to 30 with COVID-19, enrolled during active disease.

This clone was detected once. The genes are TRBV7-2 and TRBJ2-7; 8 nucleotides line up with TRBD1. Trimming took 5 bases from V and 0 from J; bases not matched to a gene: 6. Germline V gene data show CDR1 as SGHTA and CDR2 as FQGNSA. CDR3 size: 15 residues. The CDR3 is CASSPRTGSSYEQYF. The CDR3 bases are TGTGCCAGCAGCCCAAGGACAGGGAGCTCCTACGAGCAGTACTTC.

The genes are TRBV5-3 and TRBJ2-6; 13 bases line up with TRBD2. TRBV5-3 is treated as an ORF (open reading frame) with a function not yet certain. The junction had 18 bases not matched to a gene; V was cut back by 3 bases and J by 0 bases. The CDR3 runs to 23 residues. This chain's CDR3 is CARSCPRTSGRGDGDSGANVLTF. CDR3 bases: TGTGCCAGAAGCTGCCCTAGGACTAGCGGGAGAGGGGATGGCGACTCTGGGGCCAACGTCCTGACTTTC.

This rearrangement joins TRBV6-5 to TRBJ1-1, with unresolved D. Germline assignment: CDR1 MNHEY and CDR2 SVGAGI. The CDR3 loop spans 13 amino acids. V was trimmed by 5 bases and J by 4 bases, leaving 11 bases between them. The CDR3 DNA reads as TGTGCCAGCAGTCGCGAGATCGCCACTGAAGCTTTCTTT. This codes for CASSREIATEAFF.

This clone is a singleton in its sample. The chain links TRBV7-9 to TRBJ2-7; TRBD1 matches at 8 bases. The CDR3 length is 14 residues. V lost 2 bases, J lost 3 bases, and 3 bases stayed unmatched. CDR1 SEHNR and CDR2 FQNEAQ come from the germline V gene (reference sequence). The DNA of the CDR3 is TGTGCCAGCAGCTTAACAGGGGGTTTCTACGAGCAGTACTTC. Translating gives CASSLTGGFYEQYF.

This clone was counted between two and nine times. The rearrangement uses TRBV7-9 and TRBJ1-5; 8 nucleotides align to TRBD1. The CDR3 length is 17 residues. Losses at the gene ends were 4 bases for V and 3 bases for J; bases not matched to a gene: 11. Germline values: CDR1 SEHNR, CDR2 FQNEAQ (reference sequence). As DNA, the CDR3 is TGTGCCAGCAGCTCAGGGAAGGACAGGGCAAACAATCAGCCCCAGCATTTT. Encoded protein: CASSSGKDRANNQPQHF.

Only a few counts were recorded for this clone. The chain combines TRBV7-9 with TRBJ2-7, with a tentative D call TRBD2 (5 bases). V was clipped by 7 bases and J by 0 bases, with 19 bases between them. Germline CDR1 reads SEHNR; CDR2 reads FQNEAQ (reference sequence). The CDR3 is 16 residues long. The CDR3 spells CASIPTMEEGSYEQYF. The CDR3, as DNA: TGTGCCAGCATCCCAACTATGGAGGAAGGCTCCTACGAGCAGTACTTC.

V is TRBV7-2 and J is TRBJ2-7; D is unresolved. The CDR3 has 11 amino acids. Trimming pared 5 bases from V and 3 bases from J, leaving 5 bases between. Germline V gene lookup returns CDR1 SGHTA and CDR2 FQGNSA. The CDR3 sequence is CASSPGYEQYF. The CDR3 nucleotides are TGTGCCAGCAGCCCCGGCTACGAGCAGTACTTC.

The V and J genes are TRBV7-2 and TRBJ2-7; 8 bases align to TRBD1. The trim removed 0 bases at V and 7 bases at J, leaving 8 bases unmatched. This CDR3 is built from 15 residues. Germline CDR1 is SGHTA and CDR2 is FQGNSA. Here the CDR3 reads CASSLASGGQEEQYF. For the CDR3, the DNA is TGTGCCAGCAGCTTAGCGTCAGGGGGACAGGAAGAGCAGTACTTC.

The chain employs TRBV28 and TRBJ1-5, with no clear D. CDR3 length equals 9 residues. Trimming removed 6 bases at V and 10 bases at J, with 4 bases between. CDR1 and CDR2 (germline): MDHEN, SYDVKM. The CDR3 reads CASSYPQHF. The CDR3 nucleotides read TGTGCCAGCAGCTACCCCCAGCATTTT. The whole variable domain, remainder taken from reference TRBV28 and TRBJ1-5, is DVKVTQSSRYLVKRTGEKVFLECVQDMDHENMFWYRQDPGLGLRLIYFSYDVKMKEKGDIPEGYSVSREKKERFSLILESASTNQTSMYLCASSYPQHFGDGTRLSIL.

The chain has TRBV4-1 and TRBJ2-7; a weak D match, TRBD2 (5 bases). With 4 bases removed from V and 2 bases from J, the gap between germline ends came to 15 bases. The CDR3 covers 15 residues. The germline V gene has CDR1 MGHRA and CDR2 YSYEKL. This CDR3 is CASSLPGGTPYEQYF. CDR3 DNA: TGCGCCAGCAGCCTCCCTGGAGGCACACCCTACGAGCAGTACTTC.